These 11 T cell receptor beta chains were sequenced from one sample in a study of beta chain features in type 1 diabetes. Expressed TCRB transcripts got sequenced, as all isolated RNA was reverse transcribed. Repertoires were generated with immunoSEQ multiplex PCR, while TCRdb's copy carries only in-frame clones and drops some. This table holds about 240,000 clones, 14% found once. Their antigens are not known. Findings of the study overall: Among all four CD4+ subsets, Type 1 diabetes patients had TCRB CDR3s that were moderately but significantly shorter.

The specimen was naive CD4+ T cells from blood. The origin of the receptors is a man aged 30-40 years with type 1 diabetes.

The CDR3 DNA reads as TGTGCCAGCAGTTACCCGGGACAGGGGACCCAGTACTTC. Residues: CASSYPGQGTQYF. The V and J genes are TRBV6-5 and TRBJ2-5; 9 bases agree with TRBD1. J was trimmed by 7 bases and V by 2 bases; bases with no gene match: 2. The CDR3 totals 13 residues. CDR1 and CDR2 from the germline V gene are MNHEY and SVGAGI.

A few counts support this clone. CDR3 sequence (DNA): TGTGCCAGCAGACTAGCGGGAAGGGATACGCAGTATTTT. Amino acid sequence: CASRLAGRDTQYF. The rearrangement links TRBV7-2 to TRBJ2-3; 10 bases match TRBD2. Germline-derived CDR1 and CDR2 are SGHTA and FQGNSA. This CDR3 has 13 amino acids. The V and J ends lost 6 bases and 6 bases, in that order; junction bases with no gene match: 3. Filled out from reference TRBV7-2 and TRBJ2-3, the complete variable domain reads GAGVSQSPSNKVTEKGKDVELRCDPISGHTALYWYRQSLGQGLEFLIYFQGNSAPDKSGLPSDRFSAERTGGSVSTLTIQRTQQEDSAVYLCASRLAGRDTQYFGPGTRLTVL.

This clone was observed a handful of times. The chain recombines TRBV6-6 with TRBJ1-2; D is undetermined. The V gene lost 7 bases and the J gene lost 0 bases, with 12 bases spanning the gap. The germline CDR1 and CDR2 sequences are MNHNY and SVGAGI (reference sequence). This CDR3 has 14 amino acids. Written as DNA, the CDR3 is TGTGCCAGCACCAGGAAGTTCCCTAACTATGGCTACACCTTC. Residues: CASTRKFPNYGYTF.

This clone was picked up a small number of times. The genes are TRBV4-2 and TRBJ2-3, with 13 bases fitting TRBD2. The CDR3 consists of 17 residues. CDR1 and CDR2 (germline): LGHNA, YNFKEQ. With V trimmed by 4 bases and J by 5 bases, 9 bases remained unmatched. Written as DNA, the CDR3 is TGTGCCAGCAGCCTCCACGGACTAGCGGGAGACGGAGATACGCAGTATTTT. It specifies CASSLHGLAGDGDTQYF.

This clone was counted between two and nine times. The rearrangement joins TRBV4-2 to TRBJ2-1, with 12 bases matching TRBD2. V was pared by 0 bases and J by 7 bases, with 16 bases of the junction left unmatched. The CDR3 is made up of 20 amino acids. Germline-derived CDR1 and CDR2 are LGHNA and YNFKEQ. CDR3 bases: TGTGCCAGCAGCCAAGAGGGGCCTAGCGGGAGGGCCGGTGTGTGGAATGAGCAGTTCTTC. Protein sequence: CASSQEGPSGRAGVWNEQFF.

This clone turned up a few times. The chain recombines TRBV27 with TRBJ1-5, with no clear D. The V gene lost 3 bases and the J gene lost 6 bases, with 9 bases spanning the gap. There are 13 residues in the CDR3. Germline V gene sequence: CDR1 MNHEY, CDR2 SMNVEV (reference sequence). The CDR3 DNA sequence: TGTGCCAGCAGTTTGGGCTACAGTCAGCCCCAGCATTTT. It specifies CASSLGYSQPQHF.

In this sample, this clone turned up a few times. The chain combines TRBV5-1 with TRBJ2-1; D might be TRBD2 (6 bases). The CDR3 totals 13 residues. The germline CDR1 and CDR2 sequences are SGHRS and YFSETQ. V lost 4 bases, J lost 5 bases, and 10 bases lay in between. The CDR3 nucleotides read TGCGCCAGCAGCGTCGGCGGGGACAATGAGCAGTTCTTC. As protein: CASSVGGDNEQFF.

This clone was counted only a few times. The CDR3 coding sequence is TGTGCCAGCAGGGGGGGACTAGCGGGGCCCTACGAGCAGTACTTC. Protein product: CASRGGLAGPYEQYF. The rearrangement uses TRBV6-5 and TRBJ2-7; TRBD2 aligns across 13 bases. This CDR3 has 15 residues. CDR1 is MNHEY, CDR2 SVGAGI, per germline. The trim removed 6 bases at V and 2 bases at J, leaving 4 bases unmatched.

The table lists this clone with a few counts. The chain joins TRBV29-1 to TRBJ1-3, with 8 bases aligning to TRBD1. J lost 8 bases, V lost 4 bases, and 4 bases had no gene match. The CDR3 length is 12 residues. The germline V gene encodes CDR1 SQVTM and CDR2 ANQGSEA. Here the CDR3 DNA reads TGCAGCGTTGTCAGGGGACAGGACACCATATATTTT. Residues: CSVVRGQDTIYF.

This clone was detected only a few times. V and J are TRBV30 and TRBJ2-5; TRBD1 matches at 8 bases. V shed 4 bases and J 5 bases; nucleotides not matched to a gene: 9. The CDR3 totals 14 residues. The germline V gene encodes CDR1 GTSNPN and CDR2 SVGIG (reference sequence). The chain's CDR3 is CAWKRGRGPETQYF. The CDR3 nucleotides are TGTGCCTGGAAGCGCGGCAGGGGGCCGGAGACCCAGTACTTC.

This clone appeared a few times. CDR3 in amino acids: CSARGRGTTEAFF. For the CDR3, the DNA is TGCAGCGCCCGAGGCAGGGGCACCACTGAAGCTTTCTTT. The V gene is TRBV29-1, the J gene TRBJ1-1; tentative D call: TRBD1 (6 bases). Trimming stripped 7 bases from V and 4 bases from J, with 16 bases between. The CDR3 sequence is 13 residues long. CDR1 is SQVTM, CDR2 ANQGSEA, per germline.